This T cell receptor (beta chain) was captured in a study of esophageal squamous cell carcinoma under preoperative chemotherapy. TCRdb re-derived calls from the PCR reads in MiXCR, one entry per CDR3 protein. This sample yields fewer than 16,000 distinct CDR3 sequences, of which around three fifths are seen a single time; over 40% belongs to the top ten. The CDR3 sequence is 14 residues long. Germline V gives CDR1 MNHNS, CDR2 SASEGT. The time point: before preoperative PTX-NDP chemotherapy. Preoperative chemotherapy with paclitaxel-nedaplatin was given to patients before surgery. About this clonotype itself: Antigen specificity is unknown. The junction and the germline gene differ at one end; a read error may be behind it.

The study's findings and limits: After paclitaxel-nedaplatin, abundant clones were more likely to contract than amplify. Tumor-infiltrating lymphocytes showed no significant post-chemotherapy TCR diversity increase, unlike peripheral T cells.

This clonotype originated in a human donor with esophageal squamous cell carcinoma. The donor label of this sample is uncertain. This sequence joins TRBV6-1 and TRBJ2-3; D might be TRBD2 (6 bases). This specimen was acquired from a patient given preoperative chemotherapy. The CDR3 sequence: CAGSGGRYQDTQYF. CDR3 in DNA: TGTGCGGGCAGTGGGGGGAGGTACCAAGATACGCAGTATTTC.